This TCR beta chain emerged from a study of blood T cell repertoires in COVID-19. Across the whole study: Acute and convalescent COVID-19 samples came from the United States, Italy and Spain. T cells, B-cell-depleted T cells, or PBMCs supplied cDNA or gDNA.

This clone turned up a few times. Per germline, CDR1 ENHRY and CDR2 SYGVKD. The CDR3 covers 14 residues. V was clipped by 6 bases and J by 3 bases, with 13 bases between them. As originally analysed: The assay estimated nucleated cells by amplifying reference gene primers. Sequencing was performed with immunoSEQ multiplex PCR; in TCRdb, only in-frame clones are kept and a portion is missing. V, J and clone size reflect that table, while D and trimming were determined from the DNA. There are about 150,000 clones in the sample; 60% to 80% occur only once, and under 10% lies in the top ten. The rearrangement uses TRBV10-3 and TRBJ2-3; weak D call: TRBD1 (6 bases). Material: peripheral blood. The receptor comes from a man aged 50 to 59 with active or convalescent COVID-19. CDR3 sequence (DNA): TGTGCCATCAGCGAATATACAGGGACAGATACGCAGTATTTT. Translation gives CAISEYTGTDTQYF.